Each of the 15 T cell receptor beta chains below was sequenced from the same sample in a study of blood T cell repertoires in COVID-19. Assay: immunoSEQ multiplex PCR; the TCRdb copy retains only in-frame clones and omits some. The table lists hundreds of thousands of clones, approximately 91% of them singletons. Sequences were obtained from PBMCs or T cells enriched from blood (not recorded which). The origin of the receptors is a woman in her forties who had recovered from COVID-19.

The chain combines TRBV7-3 with TRBJ2-3; 7 bases line up with TRBD2. V lost 2 bases, J lost 0 bases, and 5 bases stayed unmatched. Germline V gene lookup returns CDR1 SGHTA and CDR2 FQGTGA. The CDR3 is 16 amino acids. CDR3 in amino acids: CASSLGPSGSTDTQYF. For the CDR3, the DNA is TGTGCCAGCAGCTTAGGGCCTAGCGGTAGCACAGATACGCAGTATTTT. The whole variable domain, filled in from reference TRBV7-3 and TRBJ2-3, reads GAGVSQTPSNKVTEKGKYVELRCDPISGHTALYWYRQSLGQGPEFLIYFQGTGAADDSGLPNDRFFAVRPEGSVSTLKIQRTERGDSAVYLCASSLGPSGSTDTQYFGPGTRLTVL.

This chain connects TRBV7-3 to TRBJ2-6, with D perhaps matching TRBD1 (6 bases). Germline-derived CDR1 and CDR2 are SGHTA and FQGTGA. Trimming took off 4 bases at V and 0 bases at J, with 25 bases between the two ends. This CDR3 comprises 21 residues. CDR3 DNA: TGTGCCAGCAGCTCAACCCCCGTCAACAGGGACCTCTACTCTGGGGCCAACGTCCTGACTTTC. Its protein is CASSSTPVNRDLYSGANVLTF.

The chain has TRBV27 and TRBJ2-7, with 7 bases fitting TRBD2. Trimming removed 6 bases from V and 6 bases from J; junction bases left unmatched: 8. Germline V gene sequence: CDR1 MNHEY, CDR2 SMNVEV (reference sequence). The CDR3 runs 13 residues. Written as DNA, the CDR3 is TGTGCCAGCAGCATCTTCGGGGGGTCCGAGCAGTACTTC. This translates into CASSIFGGSEQYF.

This clone was recorded at least ten times. The rearrangement joins TRBV12-3 or TRBV12-4 to TRBJ1-5; the D gene is possibly TRBD1 (6 bases). The CDR3 runs 13 residues. Between the trimmed V and J ends, which lost 3 bases and 7 bases, there was a span of 10 bases. The CDR3 bases are TGTGCCAGCAGTTTGGGGGCTCGGCAGCCCCAGCATTTT. This translates into CASSLGARQPQHF.

The count of this clone is one. The V call is TRBV11-3, the J call TRBJ1-1; no clear D gene. V shed 0 bases and J shed 0 bases, with 11 bases lying between them. The CDR3 is 16 amino acids. Germline V gives CDR1 SGHNT, CDR2 YENEEA. CDR3 sequence reads: CASSLDLPALNTEAFF. The CDR3 region has the DNA TGTGCCAGCAGCTTAGATCTACCAGCGTTGAACACTGAAGCTTTCTTT.

This chain uses TRBV9 with TRBJ2-5; TRBD1 agrees at 11 bases. Germline V gene sequence: CDR1 SGDLS, CDR2 YYNGEE. Germline trimming cut 4 bases from V and 5 bases from J; bases unmatched to any gene: 7. The CDR3 totals 15 residues. The CDR3 bases are TGTGCCAGCAGCCCCTGGACAGGGGGCGATGAGACCCAGTACTTC. Translation gives CASSPWTGGDETQYF. The full variable domain, completed using reference TRBV9 and TRBJ2-5, is DSGVTQTPKHLITATGQRVTLRCSPRSGDLSVYWYQQSLDQGLQFLIQYYNGEERAKGNILERFSAQQFPDLHSELNLSSLELGDSALYFCASSPWTGGDETQYFGPGTRLLVL.

The CDR3 nucleotides read TGTGCCAGCAGTTATCCTGGAGGGCCCACAGATACGCAGTATTTT. Its protein is CASSYPGGPTDTQYF. The V and J genes are TRBV6-5 and TRBJ2-3, with TRBD2 as a possible D gene (6 bases). V lost 3 bases and J lost 2, with 12 bases in between. Germline CDR1 and CDR2: MNHEY and SVGAGI. CDR3 length: 15 amino acids.

The V and J genes are TRBV10-3 and TRBJ2-1; 7 bases align to TRBD2. CDR1 is ENHRY and CDR2 is SYGVKD in the germline V gene. The CDR3 sequence is 15 residues long. J lost 1 base, V lost 4 bases, and 4 bases had no gene match. DNA for the CDR3: TGTGCCATCAGTGCCACTAGCGAGTCCTACAATGAGCAGTTCTTC. Encoded protein: CAISATSESYNEQFF.

The chain joins TRBV29-1 to TRBJ1-2, with TRBD1 identical over 7 bases. Trimming cost V 4 bases and J 5 bases; bases outside gene matches: 13. Looked up from germline, CDR1 is SQVTM and CDR2 is ANQGSEA. The length of the CDR3 is 15 residues. The CDR3 is CSVGGPTGSIYGYTF. DNA of the CDR3: TGCAGCGTTGGTGGACCGACAGGGTCTATATATGGCTACACCTTC.

The rearrangement uses TRBV6-4 and TRBJ2-3; 8 nucleotides align to TRBD1. Germline V gene lookup returns CDR1 MRHNA and CDR2 SNTAGT. V dropped 7 bases and J dropped 4; count of bases not matched to a gene: 16. This CDR3 spans 17 amino acids. CDR3 in DNA: TGTGCCAGCATCTACATACCCGGGACAGGTATCGCAGATACGCAGTATTTT. Its translation is CASIYIPGTGIADTQYF.

This clone was seen just once. The chain uses TRBV4-3 and TRBJ1-6, with 10 bases lining up with TRBD1. CDR1 LGHNA and CDR2 YSLEER come from the germline V gene. Trimming removed 1 base from V and 8 bases from J; junction bases left unmatched: 2. The CDR3 runs to 15 residues. The CDR3 DNA is TGCGCCAGCAGCCAAGGGGACAGGGGTGATTCACCCCTCCACTTT. It is translated as CASSQGDRGDSPLHF.

This clone was counted between two and nine times. The chain uses TRBV2 and TRBJ1-1; weak D call: TRBD1 (5 bases). CDR1 and CDR2 from the germline V gene are SNHLY and FYNNEI. The V end was cut by 4 bases, the J end by 1 base, with 7 bases between. This CDR3 region has 13 residues. The CDR3 loop is CASSVGQNTEAFF. The CDR3 DNA reads as TGTGCCAGCAGTGTAGGACAGAACACTGAAGCTTTCTTT.

The rearrangement joins TRBV28 to TRBJ1-5; no firm D call. The V gene lost 5 bases and the J gene lost 11 bases, with 13 bases spanning the gap. The CDR3 consists of 12 residues. Germline loops: CDR1 MDHEN, CDR2 SYDVKM. The CDR3 DNA sequence: TGTGCCAGCAGTCCACCCGATAGAGCCCAGCATTTT. It is translated as CASSPPDRAQHF.

The chain couples TRBV2 to TRBJ2-7; 7 bases are a match to TRBD1. The CDR3 loop spans 13 amino acids. V was clipped by 8 bases and J by 0 bases; unmatched bases: 4. The germline gives CDR1 SNHLY, CDR2 FYNNEI. CDR3 nucleotide sequence: TGTGCCAGCTACCGGGACAGCTCCTACGAGCAGTACTTC. Amino acid sequence: CASYRDSSYEQYF.

V usage is TRBV28 and J usage is TRBJ2-7; TRBD1 agrees at 7 bases. This CDR3 contains 15 residues. Per the germline V gene, CDR1 is MDHEN and CDR2 is SYDVKM. V lost 5 bases, J lost 1 base, and 8 bases stayed unmatched. The CDR3 DNA reads as TGTGCCAGCAGTCCCCAGGGGGACCTGTCCTACGAGCAGTACTTC. Translation gives CASSPQGDLSYEQYF.